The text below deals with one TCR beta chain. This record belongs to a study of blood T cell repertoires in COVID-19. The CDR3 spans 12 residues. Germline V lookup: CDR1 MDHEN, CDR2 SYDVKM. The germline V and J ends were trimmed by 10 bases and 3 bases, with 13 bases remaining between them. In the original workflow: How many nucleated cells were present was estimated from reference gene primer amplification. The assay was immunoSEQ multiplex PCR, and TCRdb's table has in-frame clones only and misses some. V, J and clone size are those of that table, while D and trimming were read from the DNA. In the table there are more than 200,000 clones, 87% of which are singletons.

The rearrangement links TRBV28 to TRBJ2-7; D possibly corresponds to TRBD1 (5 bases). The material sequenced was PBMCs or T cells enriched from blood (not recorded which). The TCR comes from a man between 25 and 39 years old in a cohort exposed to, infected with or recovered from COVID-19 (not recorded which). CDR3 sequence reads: CATLGAHYEQYF. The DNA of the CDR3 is TGTGCCACCCTAGGGGCCCACTACGAGCAGTACTTC.